The source of this T cell receptor beta chain is a study of T cell clones after liver transplantation. In the study overall: Three of the eight recipients were HCV-positive; the rest had non-autoimmune, non-viral transplant indications.

Points on this clone: The antigen remains undetermined.

CDR3 length: 15 amino acids. The germline V gene has CDR1 SEHNR and CDR2 FQNEAQ (reference sequence). Trimming removed 2 bases from V and 2 bases from J, with 12 bases in between. Libraries were prepared by immunoSEQ multiplex PCR; TCRdb keeps only in-frame clonotypes and omits some of them. The sample has roughly 97,000 clones; 82% are singletons. General study results and limits: Migration into the graft, not deletion, may explain lost graft donor-reactive T cells.

V gene TRBV7-9 combines with J gene TRBJ1-2; no clear D. Specimen: CD4+ T cells from blood, collected before liver transplant. This TCR came from a human donor who received a liver transplant. CDR3 sequence reads: CASSLYSGINYGYTF. The DNA for the CDR3 is TGTGCCAGCAGCTTATACAGTGGGATAAACTATGGCTACACCTTC. Using reference TRBV7-9 and TRBJ1-2 for the parts outside the CDR3, the full variable domain is DTGVSQNPRHKITKRGQNVTFRCDPISEHNRLYWYRQTLGQGPEFLTYFQNEAQLEKSRLLSDRFSAERPKGSFSTLEIQRTEQGDSAMYLCASSLYSGINYGYTFGSGTRLTVV.